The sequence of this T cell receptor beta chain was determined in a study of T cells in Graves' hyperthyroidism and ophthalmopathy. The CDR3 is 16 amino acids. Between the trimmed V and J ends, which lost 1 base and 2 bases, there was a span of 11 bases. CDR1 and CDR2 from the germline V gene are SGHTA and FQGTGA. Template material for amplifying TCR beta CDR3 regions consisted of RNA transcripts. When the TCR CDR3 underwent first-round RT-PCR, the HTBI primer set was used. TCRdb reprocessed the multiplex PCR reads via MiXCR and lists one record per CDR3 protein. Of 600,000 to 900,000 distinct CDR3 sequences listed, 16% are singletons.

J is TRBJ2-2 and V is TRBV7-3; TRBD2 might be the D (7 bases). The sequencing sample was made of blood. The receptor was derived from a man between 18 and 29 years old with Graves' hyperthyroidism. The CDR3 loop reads CASSLIRGANTGELFF. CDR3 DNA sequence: TGTGCCAGCAGCTTAATTCGGGGGGCCAACACCGGGGAGCTGTTTTTT.